This entry is about one T cell receptor beta chain. As yet, its antigen is unknown. The entry originates in a study of T cells in localized non-small cell lung cancer. Germline CDR1 and CDR2: MNHEY and SMNVEV (reference sequence). This CDR3 is built from 13 residues. The V end lost 5 bases, the J end lost 6 bases, and 8 bases lay between the germline ends. Libraries were prepared by immunoSEQ multiplex PCR; TCRdb keeps only in-frame clonotypes and omits some of them. The sample has under 35,000 clones; roughly 80% are singletons. Study-level results: A median of 57 clones ranked among the top 100 in tumor appeared in adjacent lung.

This chain connects TRBV27 to TRBJ1-6, with D possibly matching TRBD1 (5 bases). The sequence was obtained from a male donor aged 60 or older with stage II squamous cell lung carcinoma. Here the sequenced sample was peripheral blood, taken before any cancer treatment. The CDR3 sequence is CASSTGPNSPLHF. In DNA form, the CDR3 reads TGTGCCAGCAGTACGGGACCTAATTCACCCCTCCACTTT.